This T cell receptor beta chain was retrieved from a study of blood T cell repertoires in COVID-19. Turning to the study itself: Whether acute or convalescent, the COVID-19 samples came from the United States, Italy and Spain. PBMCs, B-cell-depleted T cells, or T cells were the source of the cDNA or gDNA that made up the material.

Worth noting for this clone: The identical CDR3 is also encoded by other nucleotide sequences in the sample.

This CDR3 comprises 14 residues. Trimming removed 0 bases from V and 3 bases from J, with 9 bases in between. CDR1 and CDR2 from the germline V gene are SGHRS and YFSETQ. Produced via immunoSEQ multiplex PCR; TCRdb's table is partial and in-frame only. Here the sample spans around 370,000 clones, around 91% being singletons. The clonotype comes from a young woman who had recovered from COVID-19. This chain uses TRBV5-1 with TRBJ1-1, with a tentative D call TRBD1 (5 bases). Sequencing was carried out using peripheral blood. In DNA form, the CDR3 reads TGCGCCAGCAGCTTGGTTCCGGGGGACACTGAAGCTTTCTTT. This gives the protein CASSLVPGDTEAFF.